Listed below are T cell receptor beta chains from one sample, sequenced in a study of Ad26.COV2.S vaccination and SARS-CoV-2 variants. Clones were read by immunoSEQ multiplex PCR, and TCRdb kept only the in-frame ones, dropping some. The table lists about 400,000 clones, about four fifths of them singletons. The sequencing here drew on peripheral blood, taken in a trial of Ad26.COV2.S vaccine versus placebo. These receptor sequences come from a person aged 18-65 years who received the Ad26.COV2.S COVID-19 vaccine or a placebo. CDR3s include the opening cysteine and the closing phenylalanine or tryptophan. D genes are given only for firm matches. Rows give clone size only sometimes, using once, few, many, or a class for an expanded clone.

J: TRBJ2-2; size: -; V: TRBV6-5; D: -; DNA: TGTGCCAGCAGCTTTTATCCGAACACCGGGGAGCTGTTTTTT; CDR3: CASSFYPNTGELFF
J: TRBJ2-1; size: -; V: TRBV4-1; D: -; DNA: TGCGCCAGCAGCCAAGTCGGACGGGGAAGCTCCTACAATGAGCAGTTCTTC; CDR3: CASSQVGRGSSYNEQFF
J: TRBJ2-7; size: -; V: TRBV5-4; D: -; DNA: TGTGCCAGCAGCTTGAAACGGGGAGGTCGCGAGCAGTACTTC; CDR3: CASSLKRGGREQYF
J: TRBJ1-2; size: -; V: TRBV7-8; D: TRBD1; DNA: TGTGCCAGCAGCTTAAATACAGGGGGCGGTGGCTACACCTTC; CDR3: CASSLNTGGGGYTF
J: TRBJ1-3; size: -; V: TRBV5-1; D: -; DNA: TGCGCCAGCAGCTTAACCGGGTTATCCTCTGGAAACACCATATATTTT; CDR3: CASSLTGLSSGNTIYF
J: TRBJ2-7; size: -; V: TRBV11-3; D: TRBD2; DNA: TGTGCCAGCAGCTTCGGGACTACCATTGCAGAGCAGTACTTC; CDR3: CASSFGTTIAEQYF
J: TRBJ1-6; size: -; V: TRBV9; D: -; DNA: TGTGCCAGCAGCGCCGGAACAGGCCTGGGCTCACCCCTCCACTTT; CDR3: CASSAGTGLGSPLHF
J: TRBJ1-1; size: -; V: TRBV5-3; D: -; DNA: TGTGCCAGAAGCCCTGACAACGGGGCTTTTGGGGACACTGAAGCTTTCTTT; CDR3: CARSPDNGAFGDTEAFF
J: TRBJ1-2; size: once; V: TRBV5-6; D: TRBD1; DNA: TGTGCCAGCAGCTTGGGTTCCGGGACAGGCCTCTATGGCTACACCTTC; CDR3: CASSLGSGTGLYGYTF
J: TRBJ1-2; size: -; V: TRBV12-2; D: -; DNA: TGTGCAAGTCGCTTAGGGTCCGGACAGAATGGCTACACCTTC; CDR3: CASRLGSGQNGYTF
J: TRBJ1-2; size: -; V: TRBV4-1; D: -; DNA: TGCGCCAGCAGCCAAGATCGGTCCGGAACCAACTATGGCTACACCTTC; CDR3: CASSQDRSGTNYGYTF
J: TRBJ1-1; size: -; V: TRBV15; D: TRBD1; DNA: TGTGCCACCAGCAGAGGACAGGGGAACACTGAAGCTTTCTTT; CDR3: CATSRGQGNTEAFF
J: TRBJ2-3; size: -; V: TRBV24-1; D: TRBD1; DNA: TGTGCCACCAGTGACCGTACAGGGGGCACAGATACGCAGTATTTT; CDR3: CATSDRTGGTDTQYF
J: TRBJ1-1; size: -; V: TRBV6-5; D: TRBD1; DNA: TGTGCCAGCAGTTACTCTAGTACAGGGGACACTGAAGCTTTCTTT; CDR3: CASSYSSTGDTEAFF
J: TRBJ2-1; size: -; V: TRBV7-9; D: TRBD2; DNA: TGTGCCAGCAGGCCCCCGCGGCGGGAGAGGAGTGAGCAGTTCTTC; CDR3: CASRPPRRERSEQFF
J: TRBJ2-5; size: -; V: TRBV11-3; D: TRBD2; DNA: TGTGCCAGTTCTAGCGGGGGGTCCAAGACCCAGTACTTC; CDR3: CASSSGGSKTQYF
J: TRBJ1-6; size: -; V: TRBV19; D: -; DNA: TGTGCCAGTAGTATAGATCAGGAGCCCCTCCACTTT; CDR3: CASSIDQEPLHF
J: TRBJ1-5; size: -; V: TRBV23-1; D: -; DNA: TGCGCCAGCGAACAGGAGCATTATAGCAATCAGCCCCAGCATTTT; CDR3: CASEQEHYSNQPQHF
J: TRBJ1-2; size: -; V: TRBV3-1/TRBV3-2; D: TRBD1; DNA: TGTGCCAGCAGCCCTTCGGGAGGGGGCGTTGGCTACACCTTC; CDR3: CASSPSGGGVGYTF
J: TRBJ2-5; size: -; V: TRBV18; D: TRBD1; DNA: TGTGCCAGCTCACCTCCGACAGGGGCAGGTGAGACCCAGTACTTC; CDR3: CASSPPTGAGETQYF
J: TRBJ2-5; size: -; V: TRBV4-2; D: TRBD2; DNA: TGTGCCAGCAGCCTTAGCGGGGGGTACCAAGAGACCCAGTACTTC; CDR3: CASSLSGGYQETQYF
J: TRBJ1-1; size: -; V: TRBV19; D: TRBD1; DNA: TGTGCCAGTAGTCTTCAGGGGGAGCTGACTGAAGCTTTCTTT; CDR3: CASSLQGELTEAFF
J: TRBJ2-2; size: few; V: TRBV5-1; D: TRBD1; DNA: TGCGCCAGCAGCCGCGTAGGGACAGCGAACACCGGGGAGCTGTTTTTT; CDR3: CASSRVGTANTGELFF
J: TRBJ1-3; size: -; V: TRBV4-1; D: -; DNA: TGCGCCAGCAGCCCTGGGACTTTTCGAAACACCATATATTTT; CDR3: CASSPGTFRNTIYF
J: TRBJ2-3; size: -; V: TRBV29-1; D: TRBD2; DNA: TGCAGCGTTGTGCGGGGGGATACGCAGTATTTT; CDR3: CSVVRGDTQYF
J: TRBJ2-1; size: -; V: TRBV4-2; D: -; DNA: TGTGCCAGCAGCCAAGACCTGTCCCAGTTCAATGAGCAGTTCTTC; CDR3: CASSQDLSQFNEQFF
J: TRBJ2-5; size: once; V: TRBV29-1; D: -; DNA: TGCAGCGTGAACCCAGGACAGCGCGAGACCCAGTACTTC; CDR3: CSVNPGQRETQYF
J: TRBJ1-1; size: -; V: TRBV4-1; D: -; DNA: TGCGCCAGCAGCCAAAAAATAGGGGAAATGAACACTGAAGCTTTCTTT; CDR3: CASSQKIGEMNTEAFF